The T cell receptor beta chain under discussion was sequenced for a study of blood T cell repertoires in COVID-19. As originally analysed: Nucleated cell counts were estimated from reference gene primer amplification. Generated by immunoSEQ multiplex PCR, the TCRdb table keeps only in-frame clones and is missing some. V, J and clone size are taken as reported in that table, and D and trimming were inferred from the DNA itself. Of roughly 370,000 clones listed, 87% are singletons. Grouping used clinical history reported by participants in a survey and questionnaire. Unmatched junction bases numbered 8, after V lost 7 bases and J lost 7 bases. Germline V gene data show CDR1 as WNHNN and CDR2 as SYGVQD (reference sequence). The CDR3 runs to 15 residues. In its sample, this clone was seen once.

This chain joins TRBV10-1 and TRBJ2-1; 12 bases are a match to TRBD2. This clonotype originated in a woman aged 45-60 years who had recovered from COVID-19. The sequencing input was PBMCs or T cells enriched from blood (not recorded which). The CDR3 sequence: CASTRLAGEVNEQFF. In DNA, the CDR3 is TGCGCCAGCACCCGACTAGCGGGGGAGGTGAATGAGCAGTTCTTC.